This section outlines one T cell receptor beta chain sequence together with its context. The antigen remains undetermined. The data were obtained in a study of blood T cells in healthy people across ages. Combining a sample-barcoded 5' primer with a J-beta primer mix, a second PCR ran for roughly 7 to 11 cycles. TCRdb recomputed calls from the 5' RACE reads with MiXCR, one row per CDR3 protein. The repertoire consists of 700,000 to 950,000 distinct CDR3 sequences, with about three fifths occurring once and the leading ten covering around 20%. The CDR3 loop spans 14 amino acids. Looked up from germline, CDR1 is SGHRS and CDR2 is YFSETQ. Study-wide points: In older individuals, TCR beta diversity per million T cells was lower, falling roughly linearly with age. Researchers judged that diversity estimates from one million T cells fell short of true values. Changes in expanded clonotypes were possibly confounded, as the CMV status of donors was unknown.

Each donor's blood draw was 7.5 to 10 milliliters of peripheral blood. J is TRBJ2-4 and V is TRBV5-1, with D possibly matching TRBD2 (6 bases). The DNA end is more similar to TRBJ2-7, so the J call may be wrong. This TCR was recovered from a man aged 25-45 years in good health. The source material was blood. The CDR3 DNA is TGCGCCAGCAGCTCGGGACTGGTAACCTACGAGCAGTACTTC. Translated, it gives CASSSGLVTYEQYF.